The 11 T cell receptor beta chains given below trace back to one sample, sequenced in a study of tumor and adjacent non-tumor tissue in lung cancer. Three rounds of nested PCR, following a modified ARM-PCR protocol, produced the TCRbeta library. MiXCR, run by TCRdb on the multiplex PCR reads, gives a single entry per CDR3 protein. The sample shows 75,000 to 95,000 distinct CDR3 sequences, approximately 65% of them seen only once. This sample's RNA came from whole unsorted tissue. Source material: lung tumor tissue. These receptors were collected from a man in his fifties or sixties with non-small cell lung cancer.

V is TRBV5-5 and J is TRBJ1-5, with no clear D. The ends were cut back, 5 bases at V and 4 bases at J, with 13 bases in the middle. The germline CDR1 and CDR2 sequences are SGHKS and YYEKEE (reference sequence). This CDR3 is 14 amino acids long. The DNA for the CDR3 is TGTGCCAGCAGGGCAGGACTTATGAATCAGCCCCAGCATTTT. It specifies CASRAGLMNQPQHF. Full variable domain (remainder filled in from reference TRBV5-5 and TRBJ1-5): DAGVTQSPTHLIKTRGQQVTLRCSPISGHKSVSWYQQVLGQGPQFIFQYYEKEERGRGNFPDRFSARQFPNYSSELNVNALLLGDSALYLCASRAGLMNQPQHFGDGTRLSIL.

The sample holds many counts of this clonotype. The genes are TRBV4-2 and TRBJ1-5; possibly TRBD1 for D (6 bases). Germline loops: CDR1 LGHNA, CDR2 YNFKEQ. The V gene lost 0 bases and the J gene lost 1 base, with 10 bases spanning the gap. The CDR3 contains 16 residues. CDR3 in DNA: TGTGCCAGCAGCCAAGACGGGACAAAGAGCAATCAGCCCCAGCATTTT. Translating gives CASSQDGTKSNQPQHF.

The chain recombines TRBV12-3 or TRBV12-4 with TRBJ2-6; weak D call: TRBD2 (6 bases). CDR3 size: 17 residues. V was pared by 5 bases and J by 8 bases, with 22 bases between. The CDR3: CASSPGTSVSVTNVLTF. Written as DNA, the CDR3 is TGTGCCAGCAGTCCTGGGACTTCTGTGTCTGTGACCAACGTCCTGACTTTC.

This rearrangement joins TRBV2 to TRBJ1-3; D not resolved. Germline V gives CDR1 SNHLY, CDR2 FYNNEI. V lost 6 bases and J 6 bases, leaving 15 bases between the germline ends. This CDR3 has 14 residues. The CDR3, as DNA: TGTGCCAGCAGCCCCGGTCTGGCTGTAAACACCATATATTTT. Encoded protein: CASSPGLAVNTIYF. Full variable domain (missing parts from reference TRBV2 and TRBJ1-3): EPEVTQTPSHQVTQMGQEVILRCVPISNHLYFYWYRQILGQKVEFLVSFYNNEISEKSEIFDDQFSVERPDGSNFTLKIRSTKLEDSAMYFCASSPGLAVNTIYFGEGSWLTVV.

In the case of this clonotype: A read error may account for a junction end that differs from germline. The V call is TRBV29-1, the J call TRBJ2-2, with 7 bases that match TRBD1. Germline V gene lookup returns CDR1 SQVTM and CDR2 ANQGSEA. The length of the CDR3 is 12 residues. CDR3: CGVKTGPGELFF. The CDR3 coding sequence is TGCGGCGTTAAGACAGGGCCCGGGGAACTGTTTTTT.

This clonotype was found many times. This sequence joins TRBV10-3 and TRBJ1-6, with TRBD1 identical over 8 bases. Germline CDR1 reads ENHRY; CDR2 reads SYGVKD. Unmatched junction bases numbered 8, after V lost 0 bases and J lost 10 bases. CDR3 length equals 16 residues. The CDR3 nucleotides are TGTGCCATCAGTGAGTCCCCTCAGGGGGCAAGGTCACCCCTCCACTTT. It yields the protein CAISESPQGARSPLHF.

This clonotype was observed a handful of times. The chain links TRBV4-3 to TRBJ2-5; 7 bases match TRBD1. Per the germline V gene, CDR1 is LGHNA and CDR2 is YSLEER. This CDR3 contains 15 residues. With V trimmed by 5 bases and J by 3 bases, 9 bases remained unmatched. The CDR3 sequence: CASSSRGQWEETQYF. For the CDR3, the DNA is TGCGCCAGCAGCTCCCGGGGACAGTGGGAAGAGACCCAGTACTTC.

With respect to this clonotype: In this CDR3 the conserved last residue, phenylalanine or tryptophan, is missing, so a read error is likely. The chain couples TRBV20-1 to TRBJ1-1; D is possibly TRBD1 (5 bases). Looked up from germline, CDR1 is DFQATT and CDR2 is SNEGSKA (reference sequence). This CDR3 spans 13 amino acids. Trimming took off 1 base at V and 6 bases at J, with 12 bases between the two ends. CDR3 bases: TGCAGTGCTAGAGTTAGCAGGGCCGCTGAAGCTTTCCTT. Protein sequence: CSARVSRAAEAFL.

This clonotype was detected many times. CDR3 residues: CASSFQGGNQPQHF. DNA for the CDR3: TGTGCCAGCAGTTTTCAAGGGGGCAATCAGCCCCAGCATTTT. The V gene is TRBV28, the J gene TRBJ1-5; D is perhaps TRBD1 (5 bases). Deletions cut 3 bases from V and 2 bases from J, with 8 bases between. The CDR3 consists of 14 residues. Germline-derived CDR1 and CDR2 are MDHEN and SYDVKM.

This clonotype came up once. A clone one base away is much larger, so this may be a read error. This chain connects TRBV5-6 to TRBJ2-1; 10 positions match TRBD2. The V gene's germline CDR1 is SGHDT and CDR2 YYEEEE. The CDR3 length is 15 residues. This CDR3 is CASSLSGRAWNELFF. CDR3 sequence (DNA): TGTGCCAGCAGCTTGAGCGGGAGGGCCTGGAATGAGCTGTTCTTC.

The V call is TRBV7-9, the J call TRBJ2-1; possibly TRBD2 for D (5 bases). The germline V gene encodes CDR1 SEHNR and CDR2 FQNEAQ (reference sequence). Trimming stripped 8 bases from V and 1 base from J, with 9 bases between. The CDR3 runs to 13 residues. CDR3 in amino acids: CASHRDSYNEQFF. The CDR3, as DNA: TGTGCCAGCCACCGGGATTCCTACAATGAGCAGTTCTTC.